This note documents a single T cell receptor beta chain sequence. This CDR3 is built from 13 residues. V was cut by 7 bases and J by 4 bases, with 14 bases left in between. The germline V gene has CDR1 SNHLY and CDR2 FYNNEI. The data are from a study of blood T cell repertoires in COVID-19. The protocol was immunoSEQ multiplex PCR, while the TCRdb copy is restricted to in-frame clones and leaves out a portion. The table shows hundreds of thousands of clones, with 90% occurring only once. The origin of this receptor is a woman between 18 and 30 years old with acute COVID-19. Sequenced sample: PBMCs or T cells enriched from blood (not recorded which). J is TRBJ2-7 and V is TRBV2; the D gene is possibly TRBD2 (5 bases). This CDR3 is CASKDGIDYEQYF. CDR3 bases: TGTGCCAGCAAAGACGGGATTGATTACGAGCAGTACTTC.